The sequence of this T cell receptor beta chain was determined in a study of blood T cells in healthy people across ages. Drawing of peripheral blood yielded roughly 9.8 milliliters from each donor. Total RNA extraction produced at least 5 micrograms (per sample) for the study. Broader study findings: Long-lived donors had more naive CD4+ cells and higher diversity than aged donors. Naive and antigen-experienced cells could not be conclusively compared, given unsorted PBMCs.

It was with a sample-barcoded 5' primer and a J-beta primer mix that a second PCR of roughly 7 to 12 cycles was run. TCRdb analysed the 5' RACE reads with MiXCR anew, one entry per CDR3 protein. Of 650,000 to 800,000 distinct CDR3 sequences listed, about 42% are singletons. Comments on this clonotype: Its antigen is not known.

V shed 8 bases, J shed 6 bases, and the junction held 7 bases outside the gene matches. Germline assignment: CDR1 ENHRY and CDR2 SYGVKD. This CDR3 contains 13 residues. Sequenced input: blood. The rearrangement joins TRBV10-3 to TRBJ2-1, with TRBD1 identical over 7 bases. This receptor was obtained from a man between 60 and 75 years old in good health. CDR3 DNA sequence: TGTGCCATCCGTCCGAGGGACAGCAATGAGCAGTTCTTC. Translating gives CAIRPRDSNEQFF.